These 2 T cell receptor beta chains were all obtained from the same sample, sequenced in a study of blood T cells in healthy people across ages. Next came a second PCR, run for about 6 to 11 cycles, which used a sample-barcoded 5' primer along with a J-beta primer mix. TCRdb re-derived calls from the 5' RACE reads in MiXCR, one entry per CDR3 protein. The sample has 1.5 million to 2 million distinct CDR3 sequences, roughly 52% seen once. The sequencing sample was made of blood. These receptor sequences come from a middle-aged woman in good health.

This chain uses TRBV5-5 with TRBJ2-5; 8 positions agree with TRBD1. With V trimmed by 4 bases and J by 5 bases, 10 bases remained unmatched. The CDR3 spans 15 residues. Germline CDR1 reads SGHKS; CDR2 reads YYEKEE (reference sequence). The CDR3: CASSMGQGAWETQYF. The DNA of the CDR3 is TGTGCCAGCAGCATGGGGCAGGGGGCTTGGGAGACCCAGTACTTC. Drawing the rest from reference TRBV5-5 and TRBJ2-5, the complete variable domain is DAGVTQSPTHLIKTRGQQVTLRCSPISGHKSVSWYQQVLGQGPQFIFQYYEKEERGRGNFPDRFSARQFPNYSSELNVNALLLGDSALYLCASSMGQGAWETQYFGPGTRLLVL.

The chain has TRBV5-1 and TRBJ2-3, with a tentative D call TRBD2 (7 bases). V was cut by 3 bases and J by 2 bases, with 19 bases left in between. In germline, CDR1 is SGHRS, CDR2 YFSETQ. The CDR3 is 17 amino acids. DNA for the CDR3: TGCGCCAGCAGCTGGGAAAGGGGGGGCGTCCTCACAGATACGCAGTATTTT. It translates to CASSWERGGVLTDTQYF.